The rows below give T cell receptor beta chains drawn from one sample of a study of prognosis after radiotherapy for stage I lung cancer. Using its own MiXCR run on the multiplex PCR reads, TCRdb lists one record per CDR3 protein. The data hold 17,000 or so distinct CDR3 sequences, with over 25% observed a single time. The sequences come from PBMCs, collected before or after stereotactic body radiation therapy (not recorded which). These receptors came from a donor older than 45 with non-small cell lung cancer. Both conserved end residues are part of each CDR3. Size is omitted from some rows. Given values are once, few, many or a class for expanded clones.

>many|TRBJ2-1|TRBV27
CASSPRDRDNEQFF
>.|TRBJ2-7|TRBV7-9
CASSLCTGYEQYF
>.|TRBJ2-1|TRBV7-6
CASSLAGDGEQFF
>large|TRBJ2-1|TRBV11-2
CASSLDDLAYNEQFF
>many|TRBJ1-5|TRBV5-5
CASSLGYGGYQPQHF
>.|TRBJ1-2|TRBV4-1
CASSQTRTGSQANYGYTF
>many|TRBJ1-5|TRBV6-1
CASRPTGSQRNQPQHF
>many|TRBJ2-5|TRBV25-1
CASSDQGARETQYF
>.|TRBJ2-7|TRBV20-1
CSARSGGGMEEQYF
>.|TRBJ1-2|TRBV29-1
CSVYEGAGGYTF
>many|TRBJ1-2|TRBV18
CASSPQTDHGYTF
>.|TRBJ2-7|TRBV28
CASSYPGRGGTEQYF
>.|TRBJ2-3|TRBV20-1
CSALTACDTQYF
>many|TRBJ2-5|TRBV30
CAWSASTGMKPQETQYF
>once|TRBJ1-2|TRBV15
CATSLTGVYGYTF
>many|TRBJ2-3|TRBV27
CASSLRGTSGRGADTQYF
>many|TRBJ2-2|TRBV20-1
CSAREPTGELFF
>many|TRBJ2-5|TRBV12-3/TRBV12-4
CASSLGRALQETQYF
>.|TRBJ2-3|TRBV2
CASSMQGQTTPTDTQYF
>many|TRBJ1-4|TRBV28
CASSLRWPANEKLFF
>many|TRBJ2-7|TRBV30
CAWKRDRPYEQYF
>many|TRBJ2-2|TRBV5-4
CASSLATGGYTGELFF
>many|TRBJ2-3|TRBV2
CASRGFSTDTQYF
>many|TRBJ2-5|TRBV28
CASSDMLETQYF
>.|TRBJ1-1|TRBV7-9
CASSASQGLNTEAFF
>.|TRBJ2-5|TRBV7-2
CASSQDGGGAPWETKYF
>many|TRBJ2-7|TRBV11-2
CASSLGGQGSEQYF
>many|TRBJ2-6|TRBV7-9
CASSPHIPGLAVSGANVLTF
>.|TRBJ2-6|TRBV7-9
CASSFRRVMRANVLTF
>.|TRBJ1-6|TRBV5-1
CARSLGSGSNSPIHF
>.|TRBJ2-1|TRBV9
CASSARLAGYSYYNEQFF
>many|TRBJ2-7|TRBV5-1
CASSPGLAGVGEQYF
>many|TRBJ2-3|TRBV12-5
CASGSGVGTDTQYF